A selection of T cell receptor beta chains follows, all from one sample in a study of shared clonotypes between healthy human individuals. Assay: immunoSEQ multiplex PCR; the TCRdb copy retains only in-frame clones and omits some. This table has around 2.1 million clones, roughly 91% appearing once. What was sequenced was naive CD8+ T cells from PBMCs. These receptors all come from a man between 18 and 29 years old in good health. Some clones in this sample may be carry-over from other donors' samples. Both conserved end residues are part of each CDR3. Fields, in order: V gene, D gene, clone size, J gene, CDR3 protein, CDR3 DNA. D genes are given only for firm matches. Only some rows state a clone size, as once, few, many or a class for expanded clones.

V gene: TRBV28; D gene: NA; clone size: NA; J gene: TRBJ2-1; CDR3 protein: CASRASGTPYNEQFF; CDR3 DNA: TGTGCCAGCAGGGCCTCCGGGACACCATACAATGAGCAGTTCTTC
V gene: TRBV6-5; D gene: TRBD1; clone size: NA; J gene: TRBJ2-5; CDR3 protein: CASSLTGSQETQYF; CDR3 DNA: TGTGCCAGCAGTTTGACAGGGTCTCAAGAGACCCAGTACTTC
V gene: TRBV5-1; D gene: NA; clone size: NA; J gene: TRBJ1-3; CDR3 protein: CASSLTWGSGNTIYF; CDR3 DNA: TGCGCCAGCAGCTTGACTTGGGGCTCTGGAAACACCATATATTTT
V gene: TRBV29-1; D gene: TRBD2; clone size: once; J gene: TRBJ2-1; CDR3 protein: CSVQAGGPPYNEQFF; CDR3 DNA: TGCAGCGTTCAAGCGGGAGGCCCCCCCTACAATGAGCAGTTCTTC
V gene: TRBV13; D gene: NA; clone size: NA; J gene: TRBJ2-7; CDR3 protein: CASSPGQEAYEQYF; CDR3 DNA: TGTGCCAGCAGCCCCGGCCAGGAAGCCTACGAGCAGTACTTC
V gene: TRBV30; D gene: NA; clone size: NA; J gene: TRBJ2-7; CDR3 protein: CAWSALRSYEQYF; CDR3 DNA: TGTGCCTGGAGTGCCCTACGTTCCTACGAGCAGTACTTC
V gene: TRBV9; D gene: TRBD1; clone size: NA; J gene: TRBJ1-4; CDR3 protein: CASSVEGAGREKLFF; CDR3 DNA: TGTGCCAGCAGCGTAGAGGGGGCCGGAAGGGAAAAACTGTTTTTT
V gene: TRBV4-3; D gene: NA; clone size: NA; J gene: TRBJ2-6; CDR3 protein: CASSQGSLVIGANVLTF; CDR3 DNA: TGCGCCAGCAGCCAAGGGTCTCTAGTTATTGGGGCCAACGTCCTGACTTTC
V gene: TRBV2; D gene: NA; clone size: NA; J gene: TRBJ1-4; CDR3 protein: CASTPRGGGGEKLFF; CDR3 DNA: TGTGCCAGCACTCCTCGGGGAGGCGGGGGTGAAAAACTGTTTTTT
V gene: TRBV28; D gene: NA; clone size: NA; J gene: TRBJ1-1; CDR3 protein: CASSAVPGWAEAFF; CDR3 DNA: TGTGCCAGCAGCGCGGTACCAGGGTGGGCGGAAGCTTTCTTT
V gene: TRBV18; D gene: NA; clone size: NA; J gene: TRBJ1-1; CDR3 protein: CASSPIGGDTEAFF; CDR3 DNA: TGTGCCAGCTCACCAATTGGGGGGGACACTGAAGCTTTCTTT
V gene: TRBV6-5; D gene: NA; clone size: NA; J gene: TRBJ2-3; CDR3 protein: CASSYFGPTLSDTQYF; CDR3 DNA: NA
V gene: TRBV5-1; D gene: TRBD1; clone size: once; J gene: TRBJ2-7; CDR3 protein: CASSPSQGAMPYEQYF; CDR3 DNA: TGCGCCAGCAGCCCCTCGCAGGGGGCGATGCCCTACGAGCAGTACTTC
V gene: TRBV27; D gene: TRBD1; clone size: NA; J gene: TRBJ1-1; CDR3 protein: CASSHRGLEAFF; CDR3 DNA: TGTGCCAGCAGTCACAGGGGTCTTGAAGCTTTCTTT
V gene: TRBV10-3; D gene: TRBD1; clone size: NA; J gene: TRBJ1-2; CDR3 protein: CAISPTGGSYGYTF; CDR3 DNA: TGTGCCATCAGCCCGACAGGGGGCTCTTATGGCTACACCTTC
V gene: TRBV5-1; D gene: TRBD2; clone size: NA; J gene: TRBJ2-1; CDR3 protein: CASSLVREGLYNEQFF; CDR3 DNA: TGCGCCAGCAGCTTGGTTCGGGAGGGGCTTTACAATGAGCAGTTCTTC
V gene: TRBV28; D gene: NA; clone size: few; J gene: TRBJ2-5; CDR3 protein: CASSPPGLLRGETQYF; CDR3 DNA: TGTGCCAGCAGTCCTCCGGGACTTCTTCGGGGGGAGACCCAGTACTTC